The T cell receptor beta chain described here comes from a study of blood T cell repertoires in COVID-19. Germline V gives CDR1 MDHEN, CDR2 SYDVKM. The CDR3 length is 14 residues. V was pared by 7 bases and J by 5 bases, with 17 bases between. Using immunoSEQ multiplex PCR, the repertoire was profiled, and TCRdb retains in-frame clones only, with some absent. The data contain some 190,000 clones, 89% of them singletons. Participant ages covered 18 to 89 years across about two dozen US areas. Donors were grouped by their self-reported clinical history. The chain recombines TRBV28 with TRBJ2-5; weak D call: TRBD2 (5 bases). The sequencing sample was made of PBMCs or T cells enriched from blood (not recorded which). The TCR sequence derives from a middle-aged woman with acute COVID-19. In DNA form, the CDR3 reads TGTGCCAGCACCCAACTGCCGGGATGGGAGACCCAGTACTTC. It encodes CASTQLPGWETQYF.